One sample yielded the 30 T cell receptor beta chains listed below, sequenced in a study of blood T cells in healthy people across ages. It was with a sample-barcoded 5' primer and a J-beta primer mix that a second PCR of roughly 7 to 12 cycles was run. TCRdb re-called the 5' RACE reads with MiXCR, one entry per CDR3 protein. The table records more than 800,000 distinct CDR3 sequences, under 35% of them present only once. Sequencing input: blood. The receptor source for this set is a woman older than 75 in good health.

A few counts support this clonotype. Being one base from a much bigger clone, this may be a read error. V is TRBV27 and J is TRBJ2-7; 8 positions agree with TRBD1. The CDR3 extends over 19 amino acids. With V trimmed by 3 bases and J by 7 bases, 23 bases remained unmatched. Germline V gives CDR1 MNHEY, CDR2 SMNVEV (reference sequence). In nucleotides, the CDR3 is TGTGCCAGCAGTTTTAGGGATCAGGGGGCTGGTTGGAGGAGAAATGAGCAGTACTTC. Amino acids: CASSFRDQGAGWRRNEQYF.

This clonotype appeared many times. V and J are TRBV4-2 and TRBJ1-2; 9 bases match TRBD1. The germline CDR1 and CDR2 sequences are LGHNA and YNFKEQ. J gave up 7 bases and V 3 bases, and 9 bases lay outside the gene matches. This CDR3 region has 15 residues. As DNA, the CDR3 is TGTGCCAGCAGCCAGGTACAGGGGGCGCAGGGTGGCTACACCTTC. Its translation: CASSQVQGAQGGYTF.

A remark on this clonotype: This could be a read error, since a much larger clone is one nucleotide away. The CDR3 DNA is TGCAGTGCTAGAGTGGACAGTTTCGGCTGTGGCTACACCTTC. It translates to CSARVDSFGCGYTF. The chain uses TRBV20-1 and TRBJ1-2, with D possibly matching TRBD1 (6 bases). Germline lookup yields CDR1 DFQATT and CDR2 SNEGSKA (reference sequence). This CDR3 is built from 14 residues. V was shortened by 1 base and J by 7 bases, with 16 bases between the two germline ends.

This chain connects TRBV27 to TRBJ1-2; 7 nucleotides match TRBD1. From germline, CDR1 is MNHEY and CDR2 SMNVEV (reference sequence). V lost 5 bases to trimming and J lost 4 bases; unmatched junction nucleotides: 10. The CDR3 is 15 amino acids. CDR3 sequence (DNA): TGTGCCAGCAGTGACCCCCGACAGGGAATCTATGGCTACACCTTC. Translating it yields CASSDPRQGIYGYTF.

The table lists this clonotype with many counts. The chain recombines TRBV5-1 with TRBJ2-4; a weak D match, TRBD1 (8 bases). This CDR3 has 14 residues. Deletions cut 4 bases from V and 8 bases from J, with 16 bases between. Germline V gene data show CDR1 as SGHRS and CDR2 as YFSETQ. CDR3 loop: CASSLRTGRDIQYF. For the CDR3, the DNA is TGCGCCAGCAGCCTTCGGACAGGGAGGGACATTCAGTACTTC.

This clonotype was observed a few times. The chain combines TRBV5-5 with TRBJ1-5, with 7 bases identical to TRBD1. Unmatched junction bases numbered 6, after V lost 0 bases and J lost 6 bases. This CDR3 spans 15 amino acids. Germline loops: CDR1 SGHKS, CDR2 YYEKEE (reference sequence). CDR3 protein: CASSLETPGGQPQHF. In nucleotides, the CDR3 is TGTGCCAGCAGCTTGGAGACTCCAGGGGGTCAGCCCCAGCATTTT.

This clonotype has only a few counts. This chain uses TRBV6-5 with TRBJ1-4, with D perhaps matching TRBD1 (5 bases). The germline V gene encodes CDR1 MNHEY and CDR2 SVGAGI. V lost 0 bases, J lost 4 bases, and 12 bases lay in between. This CDR3 contains 16 residues. CDR3 region: CASSYSIGAGNEKLFF. CDR3 nucleotide sequence: TGTGCCAGCAGTTACTCGATAGGGGCCGGTAATGAAAAACTGTTTTTT.

Notes on this clonotype: One end of the junction fails to match germline, which may point to a read error. The CDR3 coding sequence is TGTGTCAGCAGCCAAGGGGTTTTGGACCGGGGCACTGAAGCTTTCTTT. Amino acids: CVSSQGVLDRGTEAFF. J is TRBJ1-1 and V is TRBV3-1; D is perhaps TRBD1 (5 bases). CDR3 length equals 16 residues. The germline V gene encodes CDR1 LGHDT and CDR2 YNNKEL (reference sequence).

This chain joins TRBV6-1 and TRBJ2-2, with 13 bases matching TRBD2. Germline CDR1 is MNHNS and CDR2 is SASEGT. V trimming: 0 bases; J trimming: 5 bases; junction bases outside the gene matches: 3. The CDR3 has 17 residues. Here the CDR3 reads CASSEATSGGPTGELFF. The CDR3 DNA is TGTGCCAGCAGTGAAGCGACTAGCGGGGGGCCGACCGGGGAGCTGTTTTTT.

This clonotype has a count of ten or more. V is TRBV6-5 and J is TRBJ1-5; no firm D call. The CDR3 is 17 residues long. Looked up from germline, CDR1 is MNHEY and CDR2 is SVGAGI. Between the trimmed V and J ends, which lost 0 bases and 0 bases, there was a span of 12 bases. The CDR3 here is CASSYSAPMNSNQPQHF. CDR3 bases: TGTGCCAGCAGTTACTCTGCGCCAATGAATAGCAATCAGCCCCAGCATTTT.

This chain links TRBV7-8 with TRBJ1-4; D possibly corresponds to TRBD1 (6 bases). The CDR3 length is 15 residues. Germline loops: CDR1 SGHVS, CDR2 FQNEAQ. V shed 5 bases and J shed 3 bases, with 13 bases lying between them. In nucleotides, the CDR3 is TGTGCCAGCAGCGAGAAGACAGGCCCTAATGAAAAACTGTTTTTT. This translates into CASSEKTGPNEKLFF.

This clonotype has at least ten counts. The chain uses TRBV18 and TRBJ1-5; D unresolved. Germline values: CDR1 KGHSH, CDR2 LQKENI. CDR3 size: 14 residues. Trimming pared 5 bases from V and 5 bases from J, leaving 13 bases between. This chain's CDR3 is CASSGSDGDQPQHF. Here the CDR3 DNA reads TGTGCCAGCTCAGGCTCCGATGGGGATCAGCCCCAGCATTTT.

To note about this clonotype: A read error may explain this, as a much larger clone is one base away. This CDR3 fails to terminate in the conserved phenylalanine or tryptophan, so it likely reflects a read error. The CDR3 here is CASSPEADSFEQYC. The DNA for the CDR3 is TGTGCCAGCAGCCCCGAGGCGGACAGTTTCGAGCAGTACTGC. This chain joins TRBV3-1 and TRBJ2-5; possible D gene TRBD1, 6 bases. TRBJ2-7 explains the end of the DNA better; the J call may be wrong. The CDR3 loop spans 14 amino acids. CDR1 LGHDT and CDR2 YNNKEL come from the germline V gene (reference sequence).

The chain has TRBV20-1 and TRBJ1-1, with D perhaps matching TRBD1 (6 bases). V was shortened by 2 bases and J by 2 bases, with 15 bases between the two germline ends. Germline CDR1 DFQATT, CDR2 SNEGSKA (reference sequence). CDR3 length equals 15 residues. Written as DNA, the CDR3 is TGCAGTGCTAGATGGGGGCGGAGGGAAAACACTGAAGCTTTCTTT. Amino acid sequence: CSARWGRRENTEAFF.

The V and J genes are TRBV24-1 and TRBJ2-5; D is unresolved. The ends were cut back, 7 bases at V and 11 bases at J, with 25 bases in the middle. The CDR3 has 15 residues. Germline V lookup: CDR1 KGHDR, CDR2 SFDVKD. Here the CDR3 DNA reads TGTGCCACCAGCGCCTCTAGGGATACCTACGATGAGCAGTACTTC. As protein: CATSASRDTYDEQYF.

Only a few counts were recorded for this clonotype. A much larger clone is a single base away; this may be a read error. J is TRBJ1-2 and V is TRBV24-1; 10 nucleotides match TRBD1. The CDR3 is made up of 12 amino acids. J lost 7 bases, V lost 7 bases, and 2 bases had no gene match. Germline-derived CDR1 and CDR2 are KGHDR and SFDVKD. The CDR3 here is CATSRTGGGYTF. The CDR3 DNA reads as TGTGCCACCAGCCGGACAGGGGGTGGCTACACCTTC.

In its sample, this clonotype was seen many times. The gene calls are TRBV20-1 and TRBJ1-2; D is unresolved. Germline CDR1 is DFQATT and CDR2 is SNEGSKA (reference sequence). The length of the CDR3 is 11 residues. V was cut by 0 bases and J by 9 bases, with 8 bases left in between. Here the CDR3 reads CSARDTPSYTF. The CDR3 bases are TGCAGTGCTAGAGACACCCCCAGCTACACCTTC.

This clonotype was found many times. The V gene is TRBV2, the J gene TRBJ1-1; D unclear. The V end lost 7 bases, the J end lost 2 bases, and 11 bases lay between the germline ends. Per the germline V gene, CDR1 is SNHLY and CDR2 is FYNNEI. The CDR3 length is 13 residues. CDR3 DNA sequence: TGTGCCAGCAACTCGCTTCCTAACACTGAAGCTTTCTTT. Protein product: CASNSLPNTEAFF. The whole variable domain, remainder taken from reference TRBV2 and TRBJ1-1, is EPEVTQTPSHQVTQMGQEVILRCVPISNHLYFYWYRQILGQKVEFLVSFYNNEISEKSEIFDDQFSVERPDGSNFTLKIRSTKLEDSAMYFCASNSLPNTEAFFGQGTRLTVV.

Many counts were recorded for this clonotype. The rearrangement uses TRBV30 and TRBJ2-3; the match to TRBD1 covers 8 bases. The J segment lost 4 bases and the V segment lost 2 bases, leaving 2 bases of the junction unmatched. The germline gives CDR1 GTSNPN, CDR2 SVGIG (reference sequence). This CDR3 contains 13 residues. CDR3 sequence reads: CAWSIQGADTQYF. Written as DNA, the CDR3 is TGTGCCTGGAGTATACAGGGGGCAGATACGCAGTATTTT. Full variable domain (rest looked up from reference TRBV30 and TRBJ2-3): SQTIHQWPATLVQPVGSPLSLECTVEGTSNPNLYWYRQAAGRGLQLLFYSVGIGQISSEVPQNLSASRPQDRQFILSSKKLLLSDSGFYLCAWSIQGADTQYFGPGTRLTVL.

This chain joins TRBV12-3 or TRBV12-4 and TRBJ1-2; D not resolved. The germline V and J ends were trimmed by 4 bases and 8 bases, with 11 bases remaining between them. The CDR3 length is 12 residues. The DNA of the CDR3 is TGTGCCAGCAGTTCCCCCCAAGGGGGCTACACCTTC. Translating gives CASSSPQGGYTF.

In regard to this clonotype: This may come from a read error, since a much larger clone is one base off. The missing conserved phenylalanine or tryptophan at the end of this CDR3 makes a read error likely. The chain joins TRBV5-5 to TRBJ1-5; D gene uncertain. The CDR3 covers 14 residues. Trimming shortened V by 4 bases and J by 4 bases, and 12 bases separated the two germline ends. Germline V CDR1 and CDR2: SGHKS, YYEKEE (reference sequence). The CDR3 DNA sequence: TGTGCCAGCAGCCCCGAGGTGGGGAATCAGCCCCAGCATTGT. It is translated as CASSPEVGNQPQHC.

Many counts were recorded for this clonotype. The chain recombines TRBV28 with TRBJ2-5; 10 nucleotides line up with TRBD2. CDR1 and CDR2 from the germline V gene are MDHEN and SYDVKM. V lost 5 bases, J lost 3 bases, and 3 bases stayed unmatched. This CDR3 region has 14 residues. The CDR3 coding sequence is TGTGCCAGCAGTAGCGGGGGGGCCGAAGAGACCCAGTACTTC. Amino acids: CASSSGGAEETQYF.

The rearrangement links TRBV14 to TRBJ1-6; D is uncertain. The V end was cut by 1 base, the J end by 9 bases, with 13 bases between. Germline V gene data show CDR1 as SGHDN and CDR2 as FVKESK. The CDR3 extends over 15 amino acids. The CDR3 reads CASSQATSWGSPLHF. In nucleotides, the CDR3 is TGTGCCAGCAGCCAAGCGACCTCTTGGGGTTCACCCCTCCACTTT.

The chain couples TRBV7-2 to TRBJ1-6; D is undetermined. The germline V gene encodes CDR1 SGHTA and CDR2 FQGNSA. V lost 5 bases, J lost 10 bases, and 9 bases lay in between. CDR3 length: 12 amino acids. The CDR3 region is CASSDTISPLHF. The CDR3 nucleotides read TGTGCCAGCAGCGACACCATATCACCCCTCCACTTT.

There are many counts of this clonotype. The chain links TRBV7-2 to TRBJ1-2; 7 nucleotides line up with TRBD1. Germline V gene lookup returns CDR1 SGHTA and CDR2 FQGNSA. CDR3 length: 14 amino acids. The junction had 6 bases not matched to a gene; V was cut back by 5 bases and J by 3 bases. The CDR3 DNA sequence: TGTGCCAGCAGCCCGACAGGGAGGGACTATGGCTACACCTTC. Its protein is CASSPTGRDYGYTF.

This rearrangement joins TRBV7-6 to TRBJ2-2, with D uncertain. Germline V lookup: CDR1 SGHVS, CDR2 FNYEAQ. V was trimmed by 1 base and J by 4 bases, leaving 16 bases between them. The CDR3 covers 17 residues. In DNA form, the CDR3 reads TGTGCCAGCAGCTTAGGAGGCCCCTTCTTTCGCACCGGGGAGCTGTTTTTT. Translating it yields CASSLGGPFFRTGELFF.

This clonotype came up a few times. Since a much larger clone is just one base distant, this may be a read error. V and J are TRBV9 and TRBJ2-5; 7 bases map to TRBD1. The CDR3 covers 14 residues. CDR1 SGDLS and CDR2 YYNGEE come from the germline V gene. Here the CDR3 reads CTSSLVGTEETQYF. CDR3 nucleotide sequence: TGTACCAGCAGCTTAGTCGGGACAGAAGAGACCCAGTACTTC.

The chain has TRBV19 and TRBJ2-7; D might be TRBD1 or TRBD2, each matching 5 bases. The germline V and J ends were trimmed by 5 bases and 10 bases, with 15 bases remaining between them. The CDR3 consists of 12 residues. Germline V gene sequence: CDR1 LNHDA, CDR2 SQIVND (reference sequence). This chain's CDR3 is CASSQSTGAQYF. CDR3 bases: TGTGCCAGTAGTCAATCAACCGGGGCCCAGTACTTC.

The table lists this clonotype with a count of one. Just one base apart from a much larger clone, this may be a read error. This CDR3 reads CASSSSGNLYGYTF. In DNA form, the CDR3 reads TGCGCCAGCAGCTCGTCTGGGAATCTCTATGGCTACACCTTC. The J gene is TRBJ1-2, the V gene TRBV5-1; no clear D gene. Germline CDR1 SGHRS, CDR2 YFSETQ. CDR3 length: 14 residues. V lost 3 bases and J 4 bases, leaving 13 bases between the germline ends.

The chain uses TRBV4-1 and TRBJ1-2, with TRBD1 matching over 8 bases. The CDR3 extends over 14 amino acids. After removal of 4 bases from V and 6 bases from J, the junction contained 7 bases not matched to a gene. Germline-derived CDR1 and CDR2 are MGHRA and YSYEKL. The CDR3 sequence is CASSRDRTSDGYTF. The CDR3 region has the DNA TGCGCCAGCAGCCGGGACAGGACCTCCGATGGCTACACCTTC.